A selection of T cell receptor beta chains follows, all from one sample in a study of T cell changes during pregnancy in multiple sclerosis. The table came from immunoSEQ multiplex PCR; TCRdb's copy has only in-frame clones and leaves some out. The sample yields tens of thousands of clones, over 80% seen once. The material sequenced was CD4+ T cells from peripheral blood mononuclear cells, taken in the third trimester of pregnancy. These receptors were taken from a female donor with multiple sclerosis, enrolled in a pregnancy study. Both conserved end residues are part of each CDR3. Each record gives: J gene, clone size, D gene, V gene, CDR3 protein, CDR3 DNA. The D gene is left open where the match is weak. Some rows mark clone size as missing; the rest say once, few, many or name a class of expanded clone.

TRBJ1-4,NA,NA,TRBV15,CATSRDPIRGFNEKLFF,TGTGCCACCAGCAGGGACCCTATTCGGGGGTTTAATGAAAAACTGTTTTTT
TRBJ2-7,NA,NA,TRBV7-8,CASSLVSGKSSYEQYF,TGTGCCAGCAGCTTAGTTTCCGGGAAAAGCTCCTACGAGCAGTACTTC
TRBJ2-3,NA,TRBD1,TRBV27,CASSPRTGGADTQYF,TGTGCCAGCAGTCCGCGGACAGGGGGCGCAGATACGCAGTATTTT
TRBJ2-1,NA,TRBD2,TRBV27,CASSFLGLAAPEGQFF,TGTGCCAGCAGTTTCCTGGGACTAGCGGCCCCGGAGGGGCAGTTCTTC
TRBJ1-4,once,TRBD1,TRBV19,CASRDRGNEKLFF,TGTGCCAGCCGCGACAGGGGGAATGAAAAACTGTTTTTT
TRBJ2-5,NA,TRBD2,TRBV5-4,CASSFSRLAGGRETQYF,TGTGCCAGCAGCTTCTCTCGGCTGGCGGGAGGGCGCGAGACCCAGTACTTC
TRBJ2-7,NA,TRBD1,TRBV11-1,CASSLAFGQGVYEQYF,TGTGCCAGCAGCTTAGCGTTTGGACAGGGCGTATACGAGCAGTACTTC
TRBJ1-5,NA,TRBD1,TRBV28,CASSSGGANQPQHF,TGTGCCAGCAGTTCAGGGGGCGCGAATCAGCCCCAGCATTTT
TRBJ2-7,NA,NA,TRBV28,CASARVYEQYF,TGTGCCAGCGCGCGGGTGTACGAGCAGTACTTC
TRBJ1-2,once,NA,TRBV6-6,CASSYPGDYGYTF,TGTGCCAGCAGTTACCCAGGGGACTATGGCTACACCTTC
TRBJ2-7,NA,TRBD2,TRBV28,CASSPTSGRLSYEQYF,TGTGCCAGCAGCCCGACTAGCGGGAGGCTTAGCTACGAGCAGTACTTC
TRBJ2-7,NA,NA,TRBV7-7,CASSNMGGRRGEQYF,TGTGCTAGCAGCAATATGGGGGGGCGCCGGGGCGAGCAGTACTTC
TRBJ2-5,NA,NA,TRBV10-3,CAISEPIPGETQYF,TGTGCCATCAGTGAGCCGATTCCCGGAGAGACCCAGTACTTC
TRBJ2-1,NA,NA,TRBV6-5,CASSYMAAGKGNEQFF,TGTGCCAGCAGTTACATGGCGGCAGGGAAGGGGAATGAGCAGTTCTTC
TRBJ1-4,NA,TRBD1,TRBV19,CATWGQGGEKLFF,TGTGCCACCTGGGGACAGGGTGGAGAAAAACTGTTTTTT
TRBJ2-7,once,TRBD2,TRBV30,CAWSVQRLAGGRHEQYF,TGTGCCTGGAGTGTACAGCGACTAGCGGGAGGGCGACACGAGCAGTACTTC
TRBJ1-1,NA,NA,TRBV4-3,CASSQMWGDGSPEAFF,TGCGCCAGCAGCCAAATGTGGGGGGACGGTTCTCCTGAAGCTTTCTTT
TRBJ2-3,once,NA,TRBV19,CASSISGSWDTQYF,TGTGCCAGTAGTATATCGGGTTCCTGGGATACGCAGTATTTT
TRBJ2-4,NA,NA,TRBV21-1,CASSPQAKNIQYF,TGTGCCAGCAGCCCCCAAGCCAAAAACATTCAGTACTTC
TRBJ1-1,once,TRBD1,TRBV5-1,CASSLGQGALGWVENTEAFF,TGCGCCAGCAGCTTGGGACAGGGGGCCTTAGGATGGGTTGAGAACACTGAAGCTTTCTTT
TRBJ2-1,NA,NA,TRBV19,CASRWLATNGQFF,TGTGCCAGTAGGTGGCTAGCCACGAATGGGCAGTTCTTC
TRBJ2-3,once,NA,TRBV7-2,CASSTGLGADTQYF,TGTGCCAGCAGCACGGGATTAGGCGCAGATACGCAGTATTTT
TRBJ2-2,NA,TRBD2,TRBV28,CASSLLAPGELFF,TGTGCCAGCAGTCTACTAGCGCCCGGGGAGCTGTTTTTT
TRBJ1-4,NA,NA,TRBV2,CASIAGRYEKLFF,TGTGCCAGCATAGCAGGGAGGTACGAAAAACTGTTTTTT